The clone carrying this TCR beta chain has more than one count but fewer than ten. Antigen: not known. There are 14 residues in the CDR3. Per the germline V gene, CDR1 is SQVTM and CDR2 is ANQGSEA. V gave up 4 bases and J gave up 6 bases, with 16 bases separating them. The record originates from a study of identical twins. Whole-study findings and limits: A lower insertion count was a feature of abundant cord blood beta clonotypes, with no such feature in memory repertoires.

Healthy Caucasians were all of the donors. Template switching added a universal primer binding site, and final cDNA carried unique molecular identifiers. TCRdb ran MiXCR on the 5' RACE reads and lists one entry per CDR3 protein. Here the sample spans about 530,000 distinct CDR3 sequences, 13% to 15% being singletons. These data were likewise used in another study, on yellow fever vaccine responses in identical twins.

Sequencing was done on a sample of CD4+ T cells sorted from blood. The TCR was taken from a woman between 18 and 29 years old in good health. The chain joins TRBV29-1 to TRBJ2-1, with D hard to call. CDR3 DNA: TGCAGCGTTGCCCGATCACTCCTTACCAATGAGCAGTTCTTC. Amino acids: CSVARSLLTNEQFF.